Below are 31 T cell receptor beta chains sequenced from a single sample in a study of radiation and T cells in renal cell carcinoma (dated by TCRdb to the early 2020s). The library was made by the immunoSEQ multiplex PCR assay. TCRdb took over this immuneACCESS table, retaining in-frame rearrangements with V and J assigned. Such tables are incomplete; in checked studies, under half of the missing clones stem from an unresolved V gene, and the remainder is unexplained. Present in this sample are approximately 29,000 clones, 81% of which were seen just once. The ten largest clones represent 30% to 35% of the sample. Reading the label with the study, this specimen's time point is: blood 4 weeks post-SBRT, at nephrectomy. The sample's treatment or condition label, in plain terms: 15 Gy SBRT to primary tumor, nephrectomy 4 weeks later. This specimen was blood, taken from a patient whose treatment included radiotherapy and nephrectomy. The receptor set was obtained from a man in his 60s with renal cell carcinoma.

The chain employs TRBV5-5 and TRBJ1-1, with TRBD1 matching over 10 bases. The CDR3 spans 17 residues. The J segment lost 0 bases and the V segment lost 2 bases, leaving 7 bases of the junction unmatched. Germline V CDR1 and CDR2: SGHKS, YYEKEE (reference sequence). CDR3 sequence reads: CASSFIGTGDMNTEAFF. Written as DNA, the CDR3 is TGTGCCAGCAGCTTTATAGGGACAGGGGACATGAACACTGAAGCTTTCTTT.

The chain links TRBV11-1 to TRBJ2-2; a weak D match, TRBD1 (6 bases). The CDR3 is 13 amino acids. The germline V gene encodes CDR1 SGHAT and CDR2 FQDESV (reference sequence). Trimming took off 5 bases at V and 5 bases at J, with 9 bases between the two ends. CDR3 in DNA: TGTGCCAGCAGCATACAGGGAACCGGGGAGCTGTTTTTT. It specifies CASSIQGTGELFF.

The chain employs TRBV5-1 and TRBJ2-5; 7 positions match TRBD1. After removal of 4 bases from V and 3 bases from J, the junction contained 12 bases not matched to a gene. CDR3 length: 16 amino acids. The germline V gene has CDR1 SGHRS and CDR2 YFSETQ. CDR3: CASSPRLGGAEETQYF. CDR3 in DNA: TGCGCCAGCAGCCCGCGCCTAGGGGGCGCGGAAGAGACCCAGTACTTC.

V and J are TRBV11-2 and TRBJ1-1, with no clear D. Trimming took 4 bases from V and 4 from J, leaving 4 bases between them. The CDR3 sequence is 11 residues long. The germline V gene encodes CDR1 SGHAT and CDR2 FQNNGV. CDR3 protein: CASSSSTEAFF. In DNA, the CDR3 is TGTGCCAGCAGCTCGAGCACTGAAGCTTTCTTT.

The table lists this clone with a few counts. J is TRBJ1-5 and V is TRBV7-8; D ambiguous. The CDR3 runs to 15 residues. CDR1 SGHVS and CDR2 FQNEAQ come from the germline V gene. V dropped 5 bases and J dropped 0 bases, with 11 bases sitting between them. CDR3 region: CASSQTPNSNQPQHF. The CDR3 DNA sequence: TGTGCCAGCAGCCAAACACCAAATAGCAATCAGCCCCAGCATTTT.

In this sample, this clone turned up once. The CDR3, as DNA: TGCGCCAGCAGCTCGGACGGGATCTACAATGAGCAGTTCTTC. Residues: CASSSDGIYNEQFF. The J gene is TRBJ2-1, the V gene TRBV5-1; perhaps TRBD2 as D (5 bases). From germline, CDR1 is SGHRS and CDR2 YFSETQ. V lost 3 bases, J lost 3 bases, and 10 bases lay in between. This CDR3 spans 14 amino acids.

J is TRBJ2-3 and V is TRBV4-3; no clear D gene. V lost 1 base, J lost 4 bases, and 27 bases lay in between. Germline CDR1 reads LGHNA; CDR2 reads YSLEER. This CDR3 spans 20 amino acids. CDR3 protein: CASSQGIVYPEPGGPDTQYF. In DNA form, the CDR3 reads TGCGCCAGCAGCCAAGGAATCGTGTACCCCGAACCGGGTGGCCCAGATACGCAGTATTTT.

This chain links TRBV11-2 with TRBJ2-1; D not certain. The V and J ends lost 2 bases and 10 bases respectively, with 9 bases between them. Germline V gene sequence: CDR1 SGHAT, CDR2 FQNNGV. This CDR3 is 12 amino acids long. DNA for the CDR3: TGTGCCAGCAGCTTAAGGGCAGGAGAGCAGTTCTTC. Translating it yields CASSLRAGEQFF.

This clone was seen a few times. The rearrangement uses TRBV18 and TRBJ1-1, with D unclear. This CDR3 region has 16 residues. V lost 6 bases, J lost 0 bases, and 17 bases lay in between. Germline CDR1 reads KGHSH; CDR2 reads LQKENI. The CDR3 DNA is TGTGCCAGCTCCTTAGGCACAGTCGTGATGAACACTGAAGCTTTCTTT. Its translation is CASSLGTVVMNTEAFF.

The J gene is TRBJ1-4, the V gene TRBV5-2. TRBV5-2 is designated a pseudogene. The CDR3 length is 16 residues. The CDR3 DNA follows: TGTGCCAGCAGCTTAAGTTCAAGTTGGTCCTTCGAAAAACTGTTTTTT. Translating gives CASSLSSSWSFEKLFF.

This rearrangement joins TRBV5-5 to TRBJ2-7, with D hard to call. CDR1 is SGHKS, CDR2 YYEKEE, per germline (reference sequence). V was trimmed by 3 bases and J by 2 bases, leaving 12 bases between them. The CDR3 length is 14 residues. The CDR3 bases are TGTGCCAGCAGCTATGGCCCGAACCCCTACGAGCAGTACTTC. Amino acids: CASSYGPNPYEQYF. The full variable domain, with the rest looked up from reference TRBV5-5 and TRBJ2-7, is DAGVTQSPTHLIKTRGQQVTLRCSPISGHKSVSWYQQVLGQGPQFIFQYYEKEERGRGNFPDRFSARQFPNYSSELNVNALLLGDSALYLCASSYGPNPYEQYFGPGTRLTVT.

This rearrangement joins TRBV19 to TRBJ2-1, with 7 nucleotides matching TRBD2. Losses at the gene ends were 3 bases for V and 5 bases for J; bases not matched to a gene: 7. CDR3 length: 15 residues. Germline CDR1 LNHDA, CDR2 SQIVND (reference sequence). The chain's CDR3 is CASSISSGENNEQFF. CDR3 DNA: TGTGCCAGTAGTATCTCTAGCGGAGAAAACAATGAGCAGTTCTTC.

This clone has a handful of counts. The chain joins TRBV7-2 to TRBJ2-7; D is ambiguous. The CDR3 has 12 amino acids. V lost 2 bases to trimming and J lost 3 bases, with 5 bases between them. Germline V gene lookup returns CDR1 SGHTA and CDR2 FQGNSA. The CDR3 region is CASSLLVYEQYF. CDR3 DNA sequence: TGTGCCAGCAGCTTACTGGTCTACGAGCAGTACTTC.

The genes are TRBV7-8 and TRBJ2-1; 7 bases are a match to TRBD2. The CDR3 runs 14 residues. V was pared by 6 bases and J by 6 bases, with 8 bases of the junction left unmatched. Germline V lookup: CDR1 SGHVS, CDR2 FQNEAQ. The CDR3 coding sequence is TGTGCCAGCAGTCTCAAGCGGGATGTCAATGAGCAGTTCTTC. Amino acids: CASSLKRDVNEQFF.

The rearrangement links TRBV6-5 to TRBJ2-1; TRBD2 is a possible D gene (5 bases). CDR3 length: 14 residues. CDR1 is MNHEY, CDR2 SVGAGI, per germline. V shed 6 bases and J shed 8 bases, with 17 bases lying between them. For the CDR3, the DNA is TGTGCCAGCAGCCTCCAATATGACGGGGATGAGCAGTTCTTC. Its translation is CASSLQYDGDEQFF.

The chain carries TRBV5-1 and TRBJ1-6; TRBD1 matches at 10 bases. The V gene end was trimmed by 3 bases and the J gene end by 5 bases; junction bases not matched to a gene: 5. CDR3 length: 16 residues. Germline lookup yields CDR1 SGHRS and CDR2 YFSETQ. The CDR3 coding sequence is TGCGCCAGCAGCTCCCCGGACAGGGGGAATAATTCACCCCTCCACTTT. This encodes CASSSPDRGNNSPLHF.

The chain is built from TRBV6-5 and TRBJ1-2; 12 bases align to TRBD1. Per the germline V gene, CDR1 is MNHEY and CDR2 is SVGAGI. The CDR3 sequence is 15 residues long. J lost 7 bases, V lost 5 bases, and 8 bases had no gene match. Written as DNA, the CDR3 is TGTGCCAGCAGTACAAGGGACAGGGGGCTAGGTGGCTACACCTTC. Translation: CASSTRDRGLGGYTF.

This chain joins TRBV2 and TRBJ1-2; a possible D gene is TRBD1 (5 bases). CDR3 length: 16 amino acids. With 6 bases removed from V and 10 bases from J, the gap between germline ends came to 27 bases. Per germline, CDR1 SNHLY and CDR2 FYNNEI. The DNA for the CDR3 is TGTGCCAGCAGAGATTACCGACTGGGACCTTATACCTTCTACACCTTC. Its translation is CASRDYRLGPYTFYTF.

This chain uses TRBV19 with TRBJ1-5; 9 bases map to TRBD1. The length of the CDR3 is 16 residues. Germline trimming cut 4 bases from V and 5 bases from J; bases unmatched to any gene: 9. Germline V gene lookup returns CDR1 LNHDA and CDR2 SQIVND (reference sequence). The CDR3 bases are TGTGCCAGTAGTACCCTGGGACAGGGACGGGATCAGCCCCAGCATTTT. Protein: CASSTLGQGRDQPQHF.

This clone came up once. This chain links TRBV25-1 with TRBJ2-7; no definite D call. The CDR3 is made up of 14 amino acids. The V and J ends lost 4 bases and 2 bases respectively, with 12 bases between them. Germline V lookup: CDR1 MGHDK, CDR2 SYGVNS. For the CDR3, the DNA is TGTGCCAGCAGTGCTGGCACGGGTCCCTACGAGCAGTACTTC. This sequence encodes CASSAGTGPYEQYF.

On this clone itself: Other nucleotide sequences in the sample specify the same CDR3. The CDR3 region has the DNA TGTGCCAGCAGTGGGCAGGGTGGCAATCAGCCCCAGCATTTT. It translates to CASSGQGGNQPQHF. This chain links TRBV2 with TRBJ1-5; a possible D gene is TRBD1 (5 bases). The CDR3 loop spans 14 amino acids. Trimming pared 4 bases from V and 2 bases from J, leaving 9 bases between. Germline V gene sequence: CDR1 SNHLY, CDR2 FYNNEI.

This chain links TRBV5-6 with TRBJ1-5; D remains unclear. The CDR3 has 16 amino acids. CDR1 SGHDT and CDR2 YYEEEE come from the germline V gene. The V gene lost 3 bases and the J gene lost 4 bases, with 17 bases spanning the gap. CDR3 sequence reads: CASSSTAQSGNQPQHF. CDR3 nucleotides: TGTGCCAGCAGCTCGACCGCCCAGTCCGGGAATCAGCCCCAGCATTTT.

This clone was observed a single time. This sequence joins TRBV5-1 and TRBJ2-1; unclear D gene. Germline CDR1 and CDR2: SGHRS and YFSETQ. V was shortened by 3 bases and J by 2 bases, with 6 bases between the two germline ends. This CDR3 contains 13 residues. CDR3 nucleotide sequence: TGCGCCAGCAGCTGGGCTACCTACAATGAGCAGTTCTTC. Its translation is CASSWATYNEQFF. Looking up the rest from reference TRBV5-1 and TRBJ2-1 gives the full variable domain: KAGVTQTPRYLIKTRGQQVTLSCSPISGHRSVSWYQQTPGQGLQFLFEYFSETQRNKGNFPGRFSGRQFSNSRSEMNVSTLELGDSALYLCASSWATYNEQFFGPGTRLTVL.

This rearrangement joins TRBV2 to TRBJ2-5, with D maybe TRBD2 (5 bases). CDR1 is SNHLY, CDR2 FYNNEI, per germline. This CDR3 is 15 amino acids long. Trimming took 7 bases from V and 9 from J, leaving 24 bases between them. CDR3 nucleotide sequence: TGTGCCAGCACAGTCAGCGGCGTCCGGCTGTCGGCCCAGTACTTC. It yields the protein CASTVSGVRLSAQYF.

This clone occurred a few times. For the CDR3, the DNA is TGTGCCAGCAGAGAACTTAGATTGCTAAACTATGGCTACACCTTC. This sequence encodes CASRELRLLNYGYTF. V and J are TRBV7-9 and TRBJ1-2; no definite D call. From germline, CDR1 is SEHNR and CDR2 FQNEAQ (reference sequence). The ends were cut back, 6 bases at V and 2 bases at J, with 16 bases in the middle. This CDR3 region has 15 residues.

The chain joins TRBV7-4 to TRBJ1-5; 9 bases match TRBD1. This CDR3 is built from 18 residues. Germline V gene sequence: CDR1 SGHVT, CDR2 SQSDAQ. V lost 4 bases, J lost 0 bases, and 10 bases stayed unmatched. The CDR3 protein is CASSSVTGTGYSNQPQHF. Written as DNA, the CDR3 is TGTGCCAGCAGCTCCGTAACCGGGACAGGGTATAGCAATCAGCCCCAGCATTTT.

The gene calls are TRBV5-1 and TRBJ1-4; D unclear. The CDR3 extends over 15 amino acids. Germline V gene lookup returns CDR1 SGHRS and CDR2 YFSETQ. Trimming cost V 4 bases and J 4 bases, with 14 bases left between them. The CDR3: CASSSSRAFNEKLFF. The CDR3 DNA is TGCGCCAGCAGCAGCTCAAGGGCGTTTAATGAAAAACTGTTTTTT.

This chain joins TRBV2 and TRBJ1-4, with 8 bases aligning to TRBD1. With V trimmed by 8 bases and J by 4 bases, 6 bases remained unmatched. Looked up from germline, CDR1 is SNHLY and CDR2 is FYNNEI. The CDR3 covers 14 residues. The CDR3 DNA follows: TGTGCCAGCGTTAAGGACAGGGTTAATGAAAAACTGTTTTTT. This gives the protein CASVKDRVNEKLFF.

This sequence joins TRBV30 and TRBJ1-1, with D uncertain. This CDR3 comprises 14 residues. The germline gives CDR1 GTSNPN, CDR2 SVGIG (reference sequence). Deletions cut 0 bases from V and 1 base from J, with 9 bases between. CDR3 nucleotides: TGTGCCTGGAGTGTACCGGGGTGGAACACTGAAGCTTTCTTT. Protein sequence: CAWSVPGWNTEAFF.

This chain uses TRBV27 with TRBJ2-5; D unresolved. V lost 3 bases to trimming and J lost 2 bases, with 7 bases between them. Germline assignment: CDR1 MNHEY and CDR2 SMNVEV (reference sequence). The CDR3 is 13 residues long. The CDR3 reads CASSFEWQETQYF. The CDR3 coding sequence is TGTGCCAGCAGTTTCGAGTGGCAAGAGACCCAGTACTTC.

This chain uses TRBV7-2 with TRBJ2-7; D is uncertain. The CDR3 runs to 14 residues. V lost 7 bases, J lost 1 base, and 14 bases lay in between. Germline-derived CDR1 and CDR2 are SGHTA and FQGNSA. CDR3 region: CASTSTEYSYEQYF. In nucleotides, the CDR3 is TGTGCCAGCACCTCGACGGAGTATTCCTACGAGCAGTACTTC.